The 32 T cell receptor beta chains in this list originate from one sample, sequenced in a study of CD8+ T cells in alopecia areata. This sample's treatment: oral pan-JAK inhibitor, 5-10 mg twice daily. Isolated RNA was reverse transcribed into cDNA used as the sequencing template. Measured with immunoSEQ multiplex PCR; TCRdb has only the in-frame clones, and not every one. The sample contains about 160,000 clones, roughly two thirds of which appear only once. This material consisted of CD4+ T cells sorted from blood, taken at week 4, from a patient treated with tofacitinib. Receptor source: a human donor with alopecia areata.

V usage is TRBV7-3 and J usage is TRBJ2-7, with 10 bases lining up with TRBD1. V shed 2 bases, J shed 6 bases, and the junction held 1 base outside the gene matches. The CDR3 has 13 amino acids. Germline assignment: CDR1 SGHTA and CDR2 FQGTGA. CDR3 DNA sequence: TGTGCCAGCAGCTTAGGGACAGGGGCCGAGCAGTACTTC. It translates to CASSLGTGAEQYF.

The chain links TRBV10-3 to TRBJ2-2, with 8 bases fitting TRBD1. V lost 4 bases, J lost 1 base, and 8 bases stayed unmatched. The CDR3 sequence is 17 residues long. CDR1 and CDR2 from the germline V gene are ENHRY and SYGVKD. The CDR3 region is CAISVRGGQGNTGELFF. In nucleotides, the CDR3 is TGTGCCATCAGTGTCCGGGGCGGACAGGGGAACACCGGGGAGCTGTTTTTT.

The genes are TRBV29-1 and TRBJ2-5; 9 bases agree with TRBD1. Germline values: CDR1 SQVTM, CDR2 ANQGSEA. V lost 8 bases and J lost 4; bases outside the gene matches: 5. The CDR3 has 12 amino acids. Here the CDR3 DNA reads TGCAGCACGGGACAGGGTACAGAGACCCAGTACTTC. Translating gives CSTGQGTETQYF.

This clone showed up just a few times. The same CDR3 can be traced to other DNA sequences in this sample. For the CDR3, the DNA is TGTGCCTGGAGCCGGAGAAACACTGAAGCTTTCTTT. The encoded protein is CAWSRRNTEAFF. The J gene is TRBJ1-1, the V gene TRBV30; D gene uncertain. V was pared by 3 bases and J by 2 bases, with 7 bases between. The V gene's germline CDR1 is GTSNPN and CDR2 SVGIG (reference sequence). The length of the CDR3 is 12 residues.

The chain links TRBV5-6 to TRBJ2-7, with D maybe TRBD1 (5 bases). In germline, CDR1 is SGHDT, CDR2 YYEEEE. The CDR3 runs to 12 residues. V shed 4 bases and J shed 6 bases, with 11 bases lying between them. CDR3 bases: TGTGCCAGCAGCGCAGGGATCTCCGAGCAGTACTTC. Its protein is CASSAGISEQYF.

The rearrangement joins TRBV7-9 to TRBJ2-5; 7 positions match TRBD2. The junction had 10 bases not matched to a gene; V was cut back by 4 bases and J by 5 bases. CDR3 length equals 15 residues. Germline values: CDR1 SEHNR, CDR2 FQNEAQ (reference sequence). The CDR3 spells CASSSPGYGGETQYF. CDR3 coding DNA: TGTGCCAGCAGCTCACCGGGATACGGGGGGGAGACCCAGTACTTC.

The chain is built from TRBV19 and TRBJ1-1; D unclear. Germline V lookup: CDR1 LNHDA, CDR2 SQIVND (reference sequence). V was cut by 5 bases and J by 5 bases, with 18 bases left in between. The CDR3 extends over 15 amino acids. The CDR3 sequence is CASSEPYSRATEAFF. The CDR3 coding sequence is TGTGCCAGTAGTGAACCCTACTCTAGGGCAACTGAAGCTTTCTTT. The full variable domain, its missing parts supplied by reference TRBV19 and TRBJ1-1, is DGGITQSPKYLFRKEGQNVTLSCEQNLNHDAMYWYRQDPGQGLRLIYYSQIVNDFQKGDIAEGYSVSREKKESFPLTVTSAQKNPTAFYLCASSEPYSRATEAFFGQGTRLTVV.

This clone has just a few counts. The chain is built from TRBV7-9 and TRBJ2-1; 9 nucleotides align to TRBD2. CDR3 length equals 13 residues. The J segment lost 7 bases and the V segment lost 5 bases, leaving 3 bases of the junction unmatched. The germline gives CDR1 SEHNR, CDR2 FQNEAQ (reference sequence). CDR3 nucleotides: TGTGCCAGCAGCGGGGGACTAGCAAATGAGCAGTTCTTC. Encoded protein: CASSGGLANEQFF.

This chain uses TRBV11-1 with TRBJ2-5; TRBD2 aligns across 15 bases. The junction had 1 base not matched to a gene; V was cut back by 4 bases and J by 1 base. This CDR3 has 16 residues. Germline V gene sequence: CDR1 SGHAT, CDR2 FQDESV (reference sequence). CDR3 loop: CASSWGLAGGQETQYF. As DNA, the CDR3 is TGTGCCAGCAGCTGGGGACTAGCGGGGGGCCAAGAGACCCAGTACTTC.

This clone has just one count. The V and J genes are TRBV19 and TRBJ1-6; 7 bases map to TRBD1. The CDR3 sequence is 15 residues long. CDR1 and CDR2 (germline): LNHDA, SQIVND (reference sequence). V dropped 3 bases and J dropped 5; count of bases not matched to a gene: 4. This CDR3 reads CASSITGVDNSPLHF. The DNA for the CDR3 is TGTGCCAGTAGTATTACAGGGGTGGATAATTCACCCCTCCACTTT.

This clone was seen only a few times. V is TRBV29-1 and J is TRBJ2-1; the D call may be TRBD1 or TRBD2 (5 bases each). Trimming removed 6 bases at V and 6 bases at J, with 18 bases between. The CDR3 has 14 residues. Germline V gene lookup returns CDR1 SQVTM and CDR2 ANQGSEA. Here the CDR3 reads CSVSPGAGSNEQFF. CDR3 DNA sequence: TGCAGCGTATCGCCCGGGGCAGGGAGCAATGAGCAGTTCTTC.

The rearrangement joins TRBV7-9 to TRBJ1-5; 8 bases fit TRBD1. With V trimmed by 3 bases and J by 0 bases, 4 bases remained unmatched. This CDR3 contains 16 residues. CDR1 and CDR2 (germline): SEHNR, FQNEAQ (reference sequence). In nucleotides, the CDR3 is TGTGCCAGCAGCTTGGGGACAGGTGATAGCAATCAGCCCCAGCATTTT. It translates to CASSLGTGDSNQPQHF.

The chain couples TRBV4-1 to TRBJ1-2, with a possible D match to TRBD1 (5 bases). CDR1 is MGHRA, CDR2 YSYEKL, per germline. Trimming shortened V by 3 bases and J by 3 bases, and 14 bases separated the two germline ends. The CDR3 totals 15 residues. CDR3 sequence reads: CASSHGDRADYGYTF. In DNA form, the CDR3 reads TGCGCCAGCAGCCATGGGGACCGGGCCGACTATGGCTACACCTTC.

This clone was observed a handful of times. The CDR3 is CASSRMTGPNGYTF. The CDR3 DNA reads TGTGCCAGCAGTCGGATGACAGGGCCGAATGGCTACACCTTC. This chain links TRBV7-2 with TRBJ1-2; 7 positions agree with TRBD1. The CDR3 spans 14 residues. In germline, CDR1 is SGHTA, CDR2 FQGNSA. Germline trimming cut 6 bases from V and 6 bases from J; bases unmatched to any gene: 10.

The chain joins TRBV30 to TRBJ2-7; D possibly corresponds to TRBD2 (6 bases). CDR1 and CDR2 from the germline V gene are GTSNPN and SVGIG (reference sequence). The CDR3 runs 15 residues. Trimming took off 5 bases at V and 5 bases at J, with 22 bases between the two ends. CDR3 protein: CAWAPGASGLDEQYF. The CDR3 DNA reads TGTGCCTGGGCCCCGGGAGCTTCTGGCTTGGACGAGCAGTACTTC.

This clone was counted a single time. The chain couples TRBV4-1 to TRBJ1-3; D might be TRBD1 (6 bases). Trimming took 0 bases from V and 2 from J, leaving 14 bases between them. Germline V CDR1 and CDR2: MGHRA, YSYEKL. This CDR3 has 17 amino acids. CDR3 sequence: CASSQEGSRGAGNTIYF. In nucleotides, the CDR3 is TGCGCCAGCAGCCAAGAGGGGAGCAGGGGAGCTGGAAACACCATATATTTT.

The rearrangement uses TRBV30 and TRBJ1-2; unclear D gene. CDR3 size: 12 residues. The germline V and J ends were trimmed by 4 bases and 7 bases, with 13 bases remaining between them. Per the germline V gene, CDR1 is GTSNPN and CDR2 is SVGIG (reference sequence). This CDR3 is CAWTHNAGGYTF. The CDR3, as DNA: TGTGCCTGGACACATAACGCCGGTGGCTACACCTTC.

This clone was found a few times. This chain links TRBV6-5 with TRBJ1-1; weak D call: TRBD1 (5 bases). V was cut by 2 bases and J by 1 base, with 5 bases left in between. The length of the CDR3 is 13 residues. Germline CDR1 is MNHEY and CDR2 is SVGAGI. The CDR3 spells CASSYRGNTEAFF. DNA for the CDR3: TGTGCCAGCAGTTACAGGGGGAACACTGAAGCTTTCTTT.

The rearrangement links TRBV5-1 to TRBJ1-2; D gene ambiguous. The CDR3 consists of 13 residues. Deletions cut 4 bases from V and 8 bases from J, with 15 bases between. Per the germline V gene, CDR1 is SGHRS and CDR2 is YFSETQ. The chain's CDR3 is CASSPNQDQGYTF. The CDR3 nucleotides read TGCGCCAGCAGCCCTAATCAAGACCAGGGCTACACCTTC.

This clone has a handful of counts. This rearrangement joins TRBV7-2 to TRBJ1-1; D is perhaps TRBD1 (5 bases). The CDR3 has 16 amino acids. With 5 bases removed from V and 5 bases from J, the gap between germline ends came to 21 bases. Germline loops: CDR1 SGHTA, CDR2 FQGNSA. DNA of the CDR3: TGTGCCAGCAGCGTTCTAAAAAGGGGCCGGAGAACTGAAGCTTTCTTT. Its translation: CASSVLKRGRRTEAFF.

The rearrangement links TRBV30 to TRBJ1-5, with a weak D call TRBD1 (5 bases). The V end lost 3 bases, the J end lost 0 bases, and 15 bases lay between the germline ends. Germline-derived CDR1 and CDR2 are GTSNPN and SVGIG (reference sequence). The CDR3 extends over 16 amino acids. The CDR3, as DNA: TGTGCCTGGAGGGACCCGGACACTTATAGCAATCAGCCCCAGCATTTT. As protein: CAWRDPDTYSNQPQHF.

The gene calls are TRBV5-1 and TRBJ2-2; weak D call: TRBD1 (5 bases). The CDR3 has 14 amino acids. The germline gives CDR1 SGHRS, CDR2 YFSETQ. V gave up 1 base and J gave up 7 bases, with 11 bases separating them. The CDR3 sequence: CASSLLQGRGELFF. The CDR3 DNA is TGCGCCAGCAGCTTGCTCCAGGGTCGCGGGGAGCTGTTTTTT.

This clone was counted many times. The chain employs TRBV7-2 and TRBJ1-2, with a possible D match to TRBD1 (5 bases). The CDR3 sequence is 13 residues long. Germline CDR1 reads SGHTA; CDR2 reads FQGNSA. Deletions cut 2 bases from V and 4 bases from J, with 8 bases between. This chain's CDR3 is CASSLPRGYGYTF. For the CDR3, the DNA is TGTGCCAGCAGCTTACCAAGGGGCTATGGCTACACCTTC. The complete variable domain, with remaining parts taken from reference TRBV7-2 and TRBJ1-2, reads GAGVSQSPSNKVTEKGKDVELRCDPISGHTALYWYRQSLGQGLEFLIYFQGNSAPDKSGLPSDRFSAERTGGSVSTLTIQRTQQEDSAVYLCASSLPRGYGYTFGSGTRLTVV.

This clone was found once. V usage is TRBV29-1 and J usage is TRBJ2-7, with 7 positions matching TRBD1. J was trimmed by 2 bases and V by 4 bases; bases with no gene match: 5. The germline gives CDR1 SQVTM, CDR2 ANQGSEA. The length of the CDR3 is 13 residues. CDR3 DNA sequence: TGCAGCGTTGCGGACAGGCTAACCTACGAGCAGTACTTC. Amino acids: CSVADRLTYEQYF.

The V call is TRBV27, the J call TRBJ1-2; D might be TRBD1 (6 bases). The V gene's germline CDR1 is MNHEY and CDR2 SMNVEV (reference sequence). The CDR3 is 17 amino acids. Trimming pared 7 bases from V and 0 bases from J, leaving 21 bases between. CDR3 region: CASKRQGKMLANYGYTF. As DNA, the CDR3 is TGTGCCAGCAAACGGCAGGGGAAGATGTTAGCTAACTATGGCTACACCTTC.

The V call is TRBV2, the J call TRBJ2-5, with 7 bases matching TRBD1. The CDR3 runs 14 residues. Germline CDR1 SNHLY, CDR2 FYNNEI. The junction had 9 bases not matched to a gene; V was cut back by 6 bases and J by 5 bases. The CDR3 bases are TGTGCCAGCAGGAAGGACAGGTACCCGGAGACCCAGTACTTC. This translates into CASRKDRYPETQYF.

CDR3 in amino acids: CASSLGYEQYF. The CDR3 region has the DNA TGTGCCAGCAGCTTGGGCTACGAGCAGTACTTC. The J gene is TRBJ2-7, the V gene TRBV5-5; no reliable D call. Per germline, CDR1 SGHKS and CDR2 YYEKEE (reference sequence). Trimming pared 0 bases from V and 3 bases from J, leaving 1 base between. This CDR3 comprises 11 residues.

This chain joins TRBV30 and TRBJ1-3, with no clear D. Per germline, CDR1 GTSNPN and CDR2 SVGIG (reference sequence). Trimming took off 3 bases at V and 0 bases at J, with 9 bases between the two ends. The CDR3 runs 14 residues. CDR3 region: CAWRETSSGNTIYF. The CDR3 DNA follows: TGTGCCTGGAGAGAAACGAGCTCTGGAAACACCATATATTTT.

The chain links TRBV2 to TRBJ2-1; a weak D match, TRBD2 (7 bases). The CDR3 has 14 amino acids. V gave up 6 bases and J gave up 7 bases, with 16 bases separating them. Germline values: CDR1 SNHLY, CDR2 FYNNEI. The CDR3, as DNA: TGTGCCAGCAGAGGGCTGGCGGGGGCTAATGAGCAGTTCTTC. Translation: CASRGLAGANEQFF.

The gene calls are TRBV30 and TRBJ2-3; D tentatively fits TRBD1 or TRBD2 (6 bases each). CDR3 size: 11 residues. CDR1 and CDR2 from the germline V gene are GTSNPN and SVGIG (reference sequence). The V end was cut by 8 bases, the J end by 4 bases, with 10 bases between. Here the CDR3 reads CAGGRADTQYF. CDR3 coding DNA: TGTGCCGGGGGGCGCGCAGATACGCAGTATTTT. The variable domain in full, with the rest retrieved from reference TRBV30 and TRBJ2-3, is SQTIHQWPATLVQPVGSPLSLECTVEGTSNPNLYWYRQAAGRGLQLLFYSVGIGQISSEVPQNLSASRPQDRQFILSSKKLLLSDSGFYLCAGGRADTQYFGPGTRLTVL.

This clone was recorded only once. This sequence joins TRBV29-1 and TRBJ1-1; 7 nucleotides agree with TRBD1. Unmatched junction bases numbered 5, after V lost 5 bases and J lost 5 bases. The V gene's germline CDR1 is SQVTM and CDR2 ANQGSEA. There are 12 residues in the CDR3. CDR3 in DNA: TGCAGCGTTACAGGGGTTAGGACTGAAGCTTTCTTT. Translating gives CSVTGVRTEAFF.

CDR3 residues: CAWSVGFLATEAFF. The DNA for the CDR3 is TGTGCCTGGAGTGTAGGGTTTCTGGCCACTGAAGCTTTCTTT. This chain joins TRBV30 and TRBJ1-1, with D uncertain. Germline V gene data show CDR1 as GTSNPN and CDR2 as SVGIG (reference sequence). V lost 0 bases, J lost 4 bases, and 12 bases lay in between. The CDR3 runs to 14 residues.